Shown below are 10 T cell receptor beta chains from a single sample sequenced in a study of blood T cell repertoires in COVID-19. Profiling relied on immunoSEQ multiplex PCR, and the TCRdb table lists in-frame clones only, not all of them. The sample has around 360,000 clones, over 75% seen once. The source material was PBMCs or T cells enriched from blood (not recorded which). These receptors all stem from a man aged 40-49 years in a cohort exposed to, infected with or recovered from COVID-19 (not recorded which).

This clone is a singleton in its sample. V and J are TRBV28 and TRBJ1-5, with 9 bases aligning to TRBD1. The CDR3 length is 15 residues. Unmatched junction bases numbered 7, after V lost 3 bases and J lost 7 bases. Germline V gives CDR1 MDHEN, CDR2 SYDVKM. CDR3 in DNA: TGTGCCAGCAGTTTCACGGGACAGGGTAAACAGCCCCAGCATTTT. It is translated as CASSFTGQGKQPQHF. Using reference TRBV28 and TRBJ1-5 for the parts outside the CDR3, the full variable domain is DVKVTQSSRYLVKRTGEKVFLECVQDMDHENMFWYRQDPGLGLRLIYFSYDVKMKEKGDIPEGYSVSREKKERFSLILESASTNQTSMYLCASSFTGQGKQPQHFGDGTRLSIL.

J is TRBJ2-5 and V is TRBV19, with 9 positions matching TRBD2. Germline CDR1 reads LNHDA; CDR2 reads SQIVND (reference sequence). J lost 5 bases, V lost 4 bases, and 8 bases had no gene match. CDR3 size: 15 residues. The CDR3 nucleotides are TGTGCCAGTAGTACCGGACTAGCGAGGCGGGAGACCCAGTACTTC. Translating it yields CASSTGLARRETQYF. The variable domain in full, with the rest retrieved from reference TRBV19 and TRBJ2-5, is DGGITQSPKYLFRKEGQNVTLSCEQNLNHDAMYWYRQDPGQGLRLIYYSQIVNDFQKGDIAEGYSVSREKKESFPLTVTSAQKNPTAFYLCASSTGLARRETQYFGPGTRLLVL.

The CDR3 reads CAWSGGQVAHEQYF. The CDR3, as DNA: TGTGCCTGGAGTGGGGGACAGGTAGCCCACGAGCAGTACTTC. This rearrangement joins TRBV30 to TRBJ2-7; 8 bases fit TRBD1. This CDR3 is 14 amino acids long. V was clipped by 1 base and J by 5 bases; unmatched bases: 7. Germline CDR1 GTSNPN, CDR2 SVGIG (reference sequence). The full variable domain, with the rest looked up from reference TRBV30 and TRBJ2-7, is SQTIHQWPATLVQPVGSPLSLECTVEGTSNPNLYWYRQAAGRGLQLLFYSVGIGQISSEVPQNLSASRPQDRQFILSSKKLLLSDSGFYLCAWSGGQVAHEQYFGPGTRLTVT.

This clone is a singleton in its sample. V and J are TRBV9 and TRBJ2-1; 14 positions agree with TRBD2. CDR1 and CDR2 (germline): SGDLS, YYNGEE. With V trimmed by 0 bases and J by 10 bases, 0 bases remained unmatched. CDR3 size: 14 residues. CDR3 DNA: TGTGCCAGCAGCGTAGGACTAGCGGGAGGGGAGCAGTTCTTC. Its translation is CASSVGLAGGEQFF. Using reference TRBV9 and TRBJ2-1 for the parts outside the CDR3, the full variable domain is DSGVTQTPKHLITATGQRVTLRCSPRSGDLSVYWYQQSLDQGLQFLIQYYNGEERAKGNILERFSAQQFPDLHSELNLSSLELGDSALYFCASSVGLAGGEQFFGPGTRLTVL.

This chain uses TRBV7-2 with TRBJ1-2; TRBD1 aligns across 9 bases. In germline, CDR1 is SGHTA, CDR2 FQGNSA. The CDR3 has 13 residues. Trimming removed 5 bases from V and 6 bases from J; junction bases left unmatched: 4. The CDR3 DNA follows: TGTGCCAGCAGCACGGACAGGGGTAATGGCTACACCTTC. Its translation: CASSTDRGNGYTF.

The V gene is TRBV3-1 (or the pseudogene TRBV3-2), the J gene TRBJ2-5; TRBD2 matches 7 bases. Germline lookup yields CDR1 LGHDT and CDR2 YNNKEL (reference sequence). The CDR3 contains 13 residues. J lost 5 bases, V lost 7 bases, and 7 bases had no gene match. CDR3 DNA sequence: TGTGCCAGCACCTCGGGAGGACGGGAGACCCAGTACTTC. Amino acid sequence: CASTSGGRETQYF.

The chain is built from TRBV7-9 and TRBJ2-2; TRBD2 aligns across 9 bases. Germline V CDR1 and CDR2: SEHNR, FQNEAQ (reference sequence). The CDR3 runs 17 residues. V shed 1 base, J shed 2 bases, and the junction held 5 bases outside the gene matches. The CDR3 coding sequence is TGTGCCAGCAGCTTAGTTTGGCTAGCGGGAAACACCGGGGAGCTGTTTTTT. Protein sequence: CASSLVWLAGNTGELFF.

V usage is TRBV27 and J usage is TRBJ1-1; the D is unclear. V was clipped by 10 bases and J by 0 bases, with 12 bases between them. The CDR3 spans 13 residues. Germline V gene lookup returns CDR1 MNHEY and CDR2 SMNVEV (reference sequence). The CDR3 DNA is TGTGCCACCTCGACATACATGAACACTGAAGCTTTCTTT. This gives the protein CATSTYMNTEAFF.

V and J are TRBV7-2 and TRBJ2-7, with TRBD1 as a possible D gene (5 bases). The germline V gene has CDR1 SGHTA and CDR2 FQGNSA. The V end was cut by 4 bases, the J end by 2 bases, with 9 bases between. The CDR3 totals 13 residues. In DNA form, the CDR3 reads TGTGCCAGCAGCTCACACAGGACCTACGAGCAGTACTTC. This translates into CASSSHRTYEQYF.

The chain's CDR3 is CASSLILAATDTQYF. CDR3 DNA sequence: TGTGCCAGCAGCTTAATCCTAGCGGCTACAGATACGCAGTATTTT. V gene TRBV11-2 combines with J gene TRBJ2-3, with 7 bases identical to TRBD2. The V gene's germline CDR1 is SGHAT and CDR2 FQNNGV. CDR3 length equals 15 residues. Unmatched junction bases numbered 5, after V lost 2 bases and J lost 3 bases.